The 16 T cell receptor beta chains in this list originate from one sample, sequenced in a study of blood T cell repertoires in COVID-19 (dated by TCRdb to about 2020). Library method: the immunoSEQ multiplex PCR assay. The table comes from immuneACCESS by way of TCRdb, which keeps in-frame sequences with V and J called. Part of the clones is missing from these tables; in studies checked, under half for an unresolved V gene and the rest for unknown reasons. A total of about 27,000 clones appear in this sample, more than 80% of them only once. The ten largest clones take up roughly 42% of the sample. The sample consisted of peripheral blood. The origin of the receptors is a woman of 80 years or more with acute or convalescent COVID-19.

The chain links TRBV7-9 to TRBJ1-4; D remains ambiguous. V gave up 4 bases and J gave up 4 bases, with 13 bases separating them. Germline V lookup: CDR1 SEHNR, CDR2 FQNEAQ (reference sequence). This CDR3 is 15 amino acids long. CDR3 region: CASSSGGLNNEKLFF. Written as DNA, the CDR3 is TGTGCCAGCAGCTCAGGAGGGTTGAATAATGAAAAACTGTTTTTT.

This chain joins TRBV7-8 and TRBJ2-3; tentative D call: TRBD1 (6 bases). The CDR3 loop spans 17 amino acids. Trimming cost V 1 base and J 3 bases, with 17 bases left between them. Looked up from germline, CDR1 is SGHVS and CDR2 is FQNEAQ. The CDR3 here is CASSLEGTGWATDTQYF. In DNA, the CDR3 is TGTGCCAGCAGCTTAGAGGGTACAGGGTGGGCGACAGATACGCAGTATTTT.

The chain carries TRBV27 and TRBJ2-3; D not certain. The CDR3 sequence is 14 residues long. Germline V gene lookup returns CDR1 MNHEY and CDR2 SMNVEV (reference sequence). Trimming removed 2 bases from V and 2 bases from J, with 8 bases in between. The DNA of the CDR3 is TGTGCCAGCAGTTTAGGGCTACTCACAGATACGCAGTATTTT. As protein: CASSLGLLTDTQYF.

This sequence joins TRBV5-1 and TRBJ2-5; a possible D gene is TRBD2 (5 bases). The V gene's germline CDR1 is SGHRS and CDR2 YFSETQ. CDR3 length equals 16 residues. V was trimmed by 3 bases and J by 1 base, leaving 16 bases between them. CDR3 residues: CASSSTDSGRQETQYF. In DNA form, the CDR3 reads TGCGCCAGCAGCTCGACGGACTCGGGCCGCCAAGAGACCCAGTACTTC.

J is TRBJ2-1 and V is TRBV27; TRBD2 is a possible D gene (6 bases). CDR3 length: 17 amino acids. Germline CDR1 reads MNHEY; CDR2 reads SMNVEV (reference sequence). Trimming shortened V by 7 bases and J by 0 bases, and 19 bases separated the two germline ends. The CDR3 nucleotides are TGTGCCAGCATGAGGGCTACGGGGGACTTCTCCTACAATGAGCAGTTCTTC. This encodes CASMRATGDFSYNEQFF.

This chain connects TRBV28 to TRBJ1-2; D is possibly TRBD1 (5 bases). The CDR3 is made up of 13 amino acids. V lost 4 bases to trimming and J lost 7 bases, with 13 bases between them. The germline V gene has CDR1 MDHEN and CDR2 SYDVKM. CDR3 sequence (DNA): TGTGCCAGCAGTTGGGGGGGGTTTAGTGGCTACACCTTC. It encodes CASSWGGFSGYTF.

J is TRBJ2-3 and V is TRBV9; TRBD1 matches 8 bases. The junction had 0 bases not matched to a gene; V was cut back by 0 bases and J by 3 bases. CDR1 is SGDLS, CDR2 YYNGEE, per germline. The CDR3 sequence is 14 residues long. CDR3 DNA: TGTGCCAGCAGCGTAGGGACAGGGACAGATACGCAGTATTTT. Translated, it gives CASSVGTGTDTQYF.

This chain uses TRBV2 with TRBJ1-6, with D possibly being TRBD1 (6 bases). Germline values: CDR1 SNHLY, CDR2 FYNNEI. There are 12 residues in the CDR3. The CDR3 DNA is TGTGGTTTGGGGCAGGGGAATTCACCCCTCCACTTT. It yields the protein CGLGQGNSPLHF.

This clone was counted once. This sequence joins TRBV18 and TRBJ2-7, with a possible D match to TRBD1 (6 bases). The CDR3 spans 14 residues. V was pared by 2 bases and J by 3 bases, with 11 bases between. Germline CDR1 is KGHSH and CDR2 is LQKENI. The CDR3 sequence is CASSPSTGSYEQYF. For the CDR3, the DNA is TGTGCCAGCTCACCAAGCACAGGGAGCTACGAGCAGTACTTC.

The CDR3 here is CASSHRGQYSNQPQHF. The CDR3 nucleotides are TGTGCCAGCAGCCATCGGGGACAGTATAGCAATCAGCCCCAGCATTTT. The genes are TRBV5-6 and TRBJ1-5; TRBD1 aligns across 7 bases. The CDR3 totals 16 residues. V trimming: 4 bases; J trimming: 0 bases; junction bases outside the gene matches: 7. Germline CDR1 reads SGHDT; CDR2 reads YYEEEE.

The chain recombines TRBV28 with TRBJ2-1; TRBD2 matches at 9 bases. This CDR3 has 16 amino acids. Trimming cost V 2 bases and J 5 bases; bases outside gene matches: 7. Germline CDR1 reads MDHEN; CDR2 reads SYDVKM. CDR3 in amino acids: CASSLVKAGGHNEQFF. The CDR3 coding sequence is TGTGCCAGCAGTTTAGTTAAAGCGGGGGGCCACAATGAGCAGTTCTTC.

The rearrangement joins TRBV30 to TRBJ2-3; D ambiguous. This CDR3 is built from 12 residues. V lost 0 bases, J lost 6 bases, and 7 bases lay in between. The V gene's germline CDR1 is GTSNPN and CDR2 SVGIG (reference sequence). CDR3 sequence reads: CAWSVTRDTQYF. CDR3 sequence (DNA): TGTGCCTGGAGTGTAACGAGGGATACGCAGTATTTT.

The chain links TRBV6-5 to TRBJ1-3; D call uncertain. The germline V and J ends were trimmed by 2 bases and 3 bases, with 8 bases remaining between them. Germline CDR1 and CDR2: MNHEY and SVGAGI. CDR3 length equals 14 residues. The CDR3 protein is CASSYRGNGNTIYF. The DNA of the CDR3 is TGTGCCAGCAGTTACCGAGGGAATGGAAACACCATATATTTT.

The chain joins TRBV2 to TRBJ1-2; 10 bases fit TRBD1. After removal of 6 bases from V and 5 bases from J, the junction contained 3 bases not matched to a gene. Germline CDR1 reads SNHLY; CDR2 reads FYNNEI. The CDR3 runs 13 residues. The CDR3 loop is CASSPGQGYGYTF. Here the CDR3 DNA reads TGTGCCAGCAGCCCGGGACAGGGGTATGGCTACACCTTC.

The genes are TRBV27 and TRBJ1-6, with 9 bases lining up with TRBD1. CDR3 length equals 14 residues. Looked up from germline, CDR1 is MNHEY and CDR2 is SMNVEV (reference sequence). The V and J ends lost 5 bases and 10 bases, in that order; junction bases with no gene match: 6. The CDR3 DNA reads TGTGCCAGCAGTGTCCAGGGGACAGGGTCACCCCTCCACTTT. It is translated as CASSVQGTGSPLHF.

This clone appeared a single time. V gene TRBV28 combines with J gene TRBJ1-6; 8 bases match TRBD1. There are 18 residues in the CDR3. Looked up from germline, CDR1 is MDHEN and CDR2 is SYDVKM. J lost 7 bases, V lost 2 bases, and 13 bases had no gene match. The CDR3 region has the DNA TGTGCCAGCAGTTTAACCCTGGGACAGGCGATACAAAATTCACCCCTCCACTTT. This encodes CASSLTLGQAIQNSPLHF.